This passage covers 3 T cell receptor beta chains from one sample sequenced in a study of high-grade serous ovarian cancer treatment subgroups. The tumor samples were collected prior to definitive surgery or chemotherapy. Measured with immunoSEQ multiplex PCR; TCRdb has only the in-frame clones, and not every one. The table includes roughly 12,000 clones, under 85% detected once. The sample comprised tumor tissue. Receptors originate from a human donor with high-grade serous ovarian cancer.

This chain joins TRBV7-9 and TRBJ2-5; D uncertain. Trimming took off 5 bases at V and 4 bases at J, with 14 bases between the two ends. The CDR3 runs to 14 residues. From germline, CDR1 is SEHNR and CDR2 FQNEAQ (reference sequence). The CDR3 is CASSPTRVGETQYF. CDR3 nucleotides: TGTGCCAGCAGCCCCACCCGGGTGGGAGAGACCCAGTACTTC.

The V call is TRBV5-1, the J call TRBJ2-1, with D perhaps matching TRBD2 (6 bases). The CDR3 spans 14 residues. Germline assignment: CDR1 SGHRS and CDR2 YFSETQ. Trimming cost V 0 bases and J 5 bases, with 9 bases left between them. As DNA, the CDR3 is TGCGCCAGCAGCTTGGGTAGCGGACACAATGAGCAGTTCTTC. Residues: CASSLGSGHNEQFF.

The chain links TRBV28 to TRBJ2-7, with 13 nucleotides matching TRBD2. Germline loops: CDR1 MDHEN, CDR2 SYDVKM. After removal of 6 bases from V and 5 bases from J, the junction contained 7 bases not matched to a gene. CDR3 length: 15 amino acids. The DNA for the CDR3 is TGTGCCAGCAGCTCCACTAGCGGGAGGGCCGACGAGCAGTACTTC. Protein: CASSSTSGRADEQYF.